This T cell receptor beta chain stems from a study of shared clonotypes between healthy human individuals. The CDR3 is 15 residues long. Per the germline V gene, CDR1 is SGHTA and CDR2 is FQGNSA. V was clipped by 2 bases and J by 6 bases, with 13 bases between them. Sequencing used immunoSEQ multiplex PCR; TCRdb keeps in-frame clones, though not all of them. The sample includes about 1.1 million clones, approximately 75% seen only once; the top ten take more than 0.85%. This TCR was sampled from a man between 18 and 35 years old in good health. Some clones in this sample may be carry-over from other donors' samples. The chain uses TRBV7-2 and TRBJ2-2; D may be TRBD1 (6 bases). The sample consisted of memory CD4+ T cells from PBMCs. The subset: CD45RA-negative fraction. CDR3 sequence reads: CASSLNAGAAGELFF. CDR3 in DNA: TGTGCCAGCAGCTTAAATGCAGGGGCGGCCGGGGAGCTGTTTTTT.